The clone carrying this TCR beta chain was detected many times. This specimen comes from a study of T-cell reconstitution after alpha-beta-depleted transplantation in children. Unique molecular identifiers were incorporated when the TCRbeta library was constructed. TCRdb passed the PCR reads through MiXCR, listing each CDR3 protein once. The table shows roughly 590,000 distinct CDR3 sequences, with roughly 15% occurring only once. The CDR3 loop spans 13 amino acids. V lost 6 bases, J lost 0 bases, and 11 bases lay in between. The V gene's germline CDR1 is DFQATT and CDR2 SNEGSKA (reference sequence). The sequences come from PBMCs from the stem cell graft donor, collected from the stem cell graft. The TCR sequence derives from a human donor who donated a stem cell graft to a child with acute myeloid leukemia. The chain recombines TRBV20-1 with TRBJ1-2, with D unclear. CDR3 loop: CSALDRANYGYTF. The CDR3 DNA follows: TGCAGTGCCCTTGACCGCGCTAACTATGGCTACACCTTC.